This T cell receptor beta chain was retrieved from a study of cytomegalovirus exposure and HLA in healthy donors. The study ran its PCR with 60 Vbeta and 13 Jbeta primers. Libraries were prepared by immunoSEQ multiplex PCR; TCRdb keeps only in-frame clonotypes and omits some of them. Of 150,000 to 200,000 clones in the sample, approximately 11% were seen once. The germline CDR1 and CDR2 sequences are SGHVS and FQNEAQ. V was pared by 3 bases and J by 2 bases, with 7 bases between. The CDR3 extends over 13 amino acids. V and J are TRBV7-8 and TRBJ1-1; D is ambiguous. The sequence derives from a man aged 50 to 59 in good health and CMV-seropositive. Sequencing used PBMCs. The CDR3 spells CASSLSGNTEAFF. In nucleotides, the CDR3 is TGTGCCAGCAGCTTGTCAGGAAACACTGAAGCTTTCTTT.